This is a list of T cell receptor beta chains from one sample in a study of cytomegalovirus exposure and HLA in healthy donors. The table came from immunoSEQ multiplex PCR; TCRdb's copy has only in-frame clones and leaves some out. The table lists some 150,000 clones, around 90% of them singletons. Sequencing used PBMCs. All receptors derive from a woman between 18 and 29 years old in good health and CMV-seropositive. CDR3s include the opening cysteine and the closing phenylalanine or tryptophan. The D gene is left open where the match is weak. A row's size may be missing; if present it is once, few, many or a size class.

v_call: TRBV7-9
clone_size: NA
cdr3_length: 14
d_call: NA
j_call: TRBJ1-3
cdr3_nt: TGTGCCAGCAGTTTAGGGTCGGCTGGAAACACCATATATTTT
cdr3_aa: CASSLGSAGNTIYF

v_call: TRBV5-1
clone_size: NA
cdr3_length: 15
d_call: TRBD2
j_call: TRBJ2-1
cdr3_nt: TGCGCCAGCAGCGCCACTAGCGTGACCGCCGGTGAGCAGTTCTTC
cdr3_aa: CASSATSVTAGEQFF

v_call: TRBV5-1
clone_size: once
cdr3_length: 15
d_call: TRBD1
j_call: TRBJ2-1
cdr3_nt: TGCGCCAGCAGCTTGGTGACAGGGGAAGGCAATGAGCAGTTCTTC
cdr3_aa: CASSLVTGEGNEQFF

v_call: TRBV28
clone_size: NA
cdr3_length: 16
d_call: TRBD1
j_call: TRBJ1-4
cdr3_nt: TGTGCCAGCAGTTTCCTCCGGACAGGGAGAGCGTCGAAACTGTTTTTT
cdr3_aa: CASSFLRTGRASKLFF

v_call: TRBV15
clone_size: NA
cdr3_length: 13
d_call: NA
j_call: TRBJ2-1
cdr3_nt: TGTGCCACCAGCAGAGACAGGGGCAATGAGCAGTTCTTC
cdr3_aa: CATSRDRGNEQFF

v_call: TRBV9
clone_size: NA
cdr3_length: 15
d_call: TRBD2
j_call: TRBJ2-3
cdr3_nt: TGTGCCAGCAGCTCCGGTAGCGGGGGCACAGATACGCAGTATTTT
cdr3_aa: CASSSGSGGTDTQYF

v_call: TRBV7-3
clone_size: many
cdr3_length: 15
d_call: NA
j_call: TRBJ2-2
cdr3_nt: TGTGCCAGCAGCTTAAACCCCATCGGGGCCGGGGAGCTGTTTTTT
cdr3_aa: CASSLNPIGAGELFF

v_call: TRBV27
clone_size: NA
cdr3_length: 15
d_call: TRBD2
j_call: TRBJ2-3
cdr3_nt: TGTGCCAGCAGTTTAAGTAGCGGGTGGTCAGATACGCAGTATTTT
cdr3_aa: CASSLSSGWSDTQYF

v_call: TRBV5-1
clone_size: NA
cdr3_length: 14
d_call: TRBD2
j_call: TRBJ2-5
cdr3_nt: TGCGCCAGCAGCTCCGGGACTAGCTTGGAGACCCAGTACTTC
cdr3_aa: CASSSGTSLETQYF

v_call: TRBV6-6
clone_size: NA
cdr3_length: 16
d_call: TRBD1
j_call: TRBJ1-3
cdr3_nt: TGTGCCAGCAGCCCCCGCGGGACAGGGTCTGGAAACACCATATATTTT
cdr3_aa: CASSPRGTGSGNTIYF

v_call: TRBV11-2
clone_size: NA
cdr3_length: 14
d_call: TRBD2
j_call: TRBJ2-7
cdr3_nt: TGTGCCAGCAGGCCTAGCGGTGGTGCCTACGAGCAGTACTTC
cdr3_aa: CASRPSGGAYEQYF

v_call: TRBV15
clone_size: once
cdr3_length: 15
d_call: NA
j_call: TRBJ2-7
cdr3_nt: TGTGCCACCAGCAGTGGGACAACCCTCTCCTACGAGCAGTACTTC
cdr3_aa: CATSSGTTLSYEQYF

v_call: TRBV5-4
clone_size: NA
cdr3_length: 16
d_call: NA
j_call: TRBJ2-1
cdr3_nt: TGTGCCAGCAGCTTGGGTCGGAGACAGTCCTACAATGAGCAGTTCTTC
cdr3_aa: CASSLGRRQSYNEQFF

v_call: TRBV6-5
clone_size: few
cdr3_length: 15
d_call: NA
j_call: TRBJ2-3
cdr3_nt: TGTGCCAGCAGTTTAGGGGGAGGGCCCTCAGATACGCAGTATTTT
cdr3_aa: CASSLGGGPSDTQYF

v_call: TRBV5-6
clone_size: NA
cdr3_length: 13
d_call: NA
j_call: TRBJ1-1
cdr3_nt: TGTGCCAGCAGCTTCGGACAGAACACTGAAGCTTTCTTT
cdr3_aa: CASSFGQNTEAFF

v_call: TRBV14
clone_size: NA
cdr3_length: 13
d_call: NA
j_call: TRBJ1-1
cdr3_nt: TGTGCCAGCAGCCCACTAATGAACACTGAAGCTTTCTTT
cdr3_aa: CASSPLMNTEAFF

v_call: TRBV29-1
clone_size: NA
cdr3_length: 17
d_call: NA
j_call: TRBJ1-2
cdr3_nt: TGCAGCGTTGAGAGGATTGGGCGGGGTGGGGAGACCTATGGCTACACCTTC
cdr3_aa: CSVERIGRGGETYGYTF

v_call: TRBV7-2
clone_size: NA
cdr3_length: 16
d_call: NA
j_call: TRBJ2-7
cdr3_nt: TGTGCCAGCAGCTTAGCTGGACTAGGGGGGACCTACGAGCAGTACTTC
cdr3_aa: CASSLAGLGGTYEQYF

v_call: TRBV5-1
clone_size: NA
cdr3_length: 14
d_call: TRBD2
j_call: TRBJ2-1
cdr3_nt: TGCGCCAGCATGACTAGCGGAGCGTACAATGAGCAGTTCTTC
cdr3_aa: CASMTSGAYNEQFF

v_call: TRBV19
clone_size: NA
cdr3_length: 15
d_call: TRBD1
j_call: TRBJ2-5
cdr3_nt: TGTGCCAGTAGTACAGGGGGCCTAAGCGGCGAGACCCAGTACTTC
cdr3_aa: CASSTGGLSGETQYF

v_call: TRBV5-5
clone_size: NA
cdr3_length: 14
d_call: TRBD2
j_call: TRBJ2-7
cdr3_nt: TGTGCCAGCAGCTTGCGGCTAGCGGACTACGAGCAGTACTTC
cdr3_aa: CASSLRLADYEQYF

v_call: TRBV5-1
clone_size: NA
cdr3_length: 11
d_call: NA
j_call: TRBJ2-5
cdr3_nt: TGCGCCAGCAGCGACCGGGGGACCCAGTACTTC
cdr3_aa: CASSDRGTQYF

v_call: TRBV7-2
clone_size: NA
cdr3_length: 16
d_call: NA
j_call: TRBJ2-6
cdr3_nt: TGTGCCAGCAGCCGAATAGCCACCTCTGGGGCCAACGTCCTGACTTTC
cdr3_aa: CASSRIATSGANVLTF